This paragraph covers one TCR beta chain sequence. What antigen it recognizes has not been identified. No clone much larger than this one lies a single base away; base qualities are absent. Spanning cysteine to phenylalanine, the CDR3 consists of 13 amino acids. Just CDR3 DNA is preserved here, 39 bases in frame from base 1. The V and J ends are trimmed by 3 bases and 4 bases, leaving 9 bases between them. The germline V gene encodes CDR1 GTSNPN and CDR2 SVGIG (reference sequence). The data were taken from a study of cytomegalovirus exposure and HLA in healthy donors (TCRdb year 2017). About the investigation overall: According to an earlier analysis of 450 to 650 of the donors, about 190 million T cells yielded 117 million unique TCR beta sequences and around 280 Gb of sequence data. About 300 gigabases of sequencing data and tens of millions of unique TCR sequences were included in an early release covering several hundred HLA-typed donors. Of the 300 to 450 genotyped donors, around 81% fell in the genetic ancestry cluster associated with self-reported Caucasian donors. The study was designed to test whether signatures of past pathogen exposure could be identified by cataloging public T cell receptors. The T cell repertoires of 666 subjects were profiled by immunosequencing and related to cytomegalovirus serostatus. Along with the roughly 700-subject first cohort, a separate validation cohort of about 110 different subjects was used. High-throughput TCR immunosequencing, statistical association of individual TCRs with disease status, and machine learning were combined to predict cytomegalovirus infection status. In a later analysis, previously published TCR beta repertoires from fewer than 750 donors were re-analyzed and high-resolution HLA genotyping was added so that TCR occurrence patterns could be studied. The later analysis used no new phenotypic data to find candidate immune exposures, relying instead on TCR beta sequences and their occurrence across donors. An earlier analysis of approximately 500 of the donors applied high-throughput TCR beta sequencing to assess whether each TCR beta V gene segment acted as functional or pseudogenic. Donor age, sex, ethnicity and CMV serostatus were collected together with the repertoire data. A later genetic analysis took genome-wide SNP genotypes for about 65% of the 666 donors and used that subset as a discovery cohort. All discovery cohort repertoires had been generated using a single sequencing platform. Class I and class II HLA loci were covered by the typing at four-digit resolution. Typing coverage varied by locus: roughly 620-640 donors for A, B, C, DRB1 and DQB1; 500 to 550 for DQA1; over 600 for DPA1; about 450 for DPB1. Four to six DR-DQ haplotypes were handled as single units for association and clustering, since linkage in the cohort was strong. Among around 400 genotyped donors of the cohort, an average of roughly 230,000 unique TCR beta nucleotide sequences was sequenced per donor, of which 15% to 20% were non-productive.

Overall study results and their limits: Because some donors lacked HLA typing at each locus, the association tests relied only on the typed subset. In a later analysis, HLA-associated TCR beta chains showed more clonal expansion and lower generation probabilities than non-associated chains that were equally common. V-gene and J-gene trimming of TCR beta chains was associated with a missense DCLRE1C variant in a later genetic analysis, and the association was replicated in an independent cohort. The study gave a list of 150 to 200 TCR beta chains associated with cytomegalovirus. Assigning TCR associations to individual alleles was difficult when HLA alleles, especially DR and DQ, strongly co-occurred. According to a later genetic analysis, donors in an Asian-associated ancestry cluster had fewer N-insertions in productive TCRs than the approximately 650-donor mean. About 17 rarely observed V segments, including chromosome 9 orphons, were excluded from the earlier analysis of some 590 of the donors because counts were too low. The sequencing pipeline was judged likely to have produced a cluster of highly shared sequence variants as a technical artifact. The authors suggested that the approach could potentially be extended to other disease states and immunological phenotypes. The classifier was reported to diagnose cytomegalovirus status with high specificity and sensitivity in both the original cohort and the validation cohort. Only TCR beta chains were sequenced in this cohort, and the absence of alpha or paired-chain data limited detectable features. According to a later analysis, parvovirus B19, influenza, CMV and Epstein-Barr virus appeared linked to several top co-occurrence clusters. A later analysis associated about 18,000 TCR beta sequences with specific HLA alleles at a false discovery rate of 0.05. While some public TCRs were present in many individuals, most TCR sequences turned up only very rarely across donors. In a later analysis, the rate of TCR association differed among HLA loci, with DRB1 alleles having the most associated TCRs and HLA-C alleles having the fewest. Immune exposure information for the cohort was limited to CMV serostatus. A further reported finding was that TCR beta sequences accurately predicted the HLA-A and HLA-B alleles for most subjects in the first cohort. A later analysis found that most CMV-associated TCR beta chains appeared HLA-restricted, with HLA associations seemingly driven largely by CMV exposure. A few of the identified cytomegalovirus-associated TCR beta chains were confirmed in vitro to be specific for cytomegalovirus antigens. Some IMGT-functional V segments, including TRBV6-2 and TRBV6-3, could not be told apart with the 87-base-pair reads, so those segments were excluded. In an earlier analysis of 587 of the donors, most TCR beta V segments appeared in productive rearrangements about 87% or about 30% of the time, broadly matching IMGT annotations. The presence/absence analyses assumed that sequencing depth was roughly uniform across donors, and that assumption may not be true. Correlated functional status among segregating V segments might be attributable to linkage disequilibrium, but an unknown experimental factor could not be ruled out.

The library was built by means of the immunoSEQ multiplex PCR assay. The multiplex PCR relied on a mix of 60 forward primers for TCR Vbeta segments and 13 reverse primers for TCR Jbeta segments. A multiplex PCR assay on genomic DNA amplified the CDR3 region of rearranged TCR beta genes. On the Illumina HiSeq System, the amplified TCR beta libraries were sequenced as 87-base-pair reads. The study's own analysis went as follows. A later analysis tallied around 82 million unique TCR beta chains across the 666 repertoires, and approximately 12 million of those chains were shared by two or more donors. Raw reads were error-corrected and collapsed into unique sequences by a nearest-neighbor algorithm in which closely related sequences were merged to remove PCR and sequencing errors. To assign V, D and J gene segments, CDR3 sequences were aligned to IMGT reference sequences. For a sequence to be retained, a match of at least six nucleotides to both a V gene segment and a J gene segment was required. A rearrangement was called productive if the CDR3 had no stop codons and remained in frame with V and J, and every other rearrangement was called non-productive. Following IMGT convention, CDR3 was defined as the stretch from the second conserved V-encoded cysteine to the conserved J-encoded phenylalanine. The earlier analysis of 587 of the donors excluded sequences that lacked an unambiguous match to a single V gene segment. In an earlier analysis of approximately 560 of the donors, a V segment was called functional when productive rearrangements were above 56.7%, and segregating when the standard deviation between donors exceeded 5%. To diagnose cytomegalovirus status from the catalog of TCR beta chain sequences, a statistical classification framework was built. In a later analysis, TCR nucleotide sequences were compared against IMGT/GENE-DB human TR gene sequences so that V and J genes could be assigned. The TCRdist pipeline was used in a later analysis to assign CDR3 sequences and most-parsimonious VDJ recombination scenarios. A later analysis defined each TCR beta chain by its CDR3 amino acid sequence plus V-gene family, and excluded reads lacking a unique V-gene family. In a later analysis, fewer than 600 highly shared, low-generation-probability nucleotide sequences were removed to address suspected cross-contamination and a sequencing artifact. For each public chain, a later analysis derived a clonal expansion index from normalized ranks of inferred template counts within each repertoire. Generation probabilities in a later analysis came from a VDJ recombination model fitted to out-of-frame rearrangements, and those results were checked against IGoR. Hypergeometric tests were used in a later analysis to score TCR-TCR, TCR-HLA and TCR-CMV co-occurrence, with a repertoire-size bias correction applied to the TCR pairs. In a later analysis, false discovery rates were estimated by permuting HLA or CMV assignments 20 times. In a later analysis, co-occurring TCRs were grouped with DBSCAN, and TCRdist sequence similarity was added when clustering was performed within HLA-allele-positive subsets. Co-occurrence clustering excluded repertoires with fewer than 30,000 or more than 120,000 public chains, plus five with anomalous nucleotide sharing. Entries here come from immuneACCESS through TCRdb and include only in-frame sequences with V and J called. Some clones fail to appear in such tables; in the studies checked, an unresolved V gene covers under half of the shortfall, and the cause of the remainder is unknown. V, J and clone size are taken as reported in that table, and D and trimming were inferred from the DNA itself. Here the sample has 90,000 to 150,000 clones; roughly 76% occur a single time. The top ten hold approximately 12% of the sample.

The cohort comprised approximately 700 healthy bone marrow donors. All cohort members were sampled while nominally healthy, although unrecorded immune exposures were likely present. The donor tested CMV seropositive, placing the donor among the approximately 290 seropositive members of the cohort. A peripheral blood sample was collected from each donor, and TCR beta sequencing was performed on peripheral blood mononuclear cells. The Qiagen DNeasy Blood Extraction Kit was used to extract genomic DNA from the blood cell samples. Sequencing was performed on PBMCs. The V gene is TRBV30 and the J gene is TRBJ2-2, and possibly TRBD1, on 6 matching bases. This TCR was sampled from a woman in her thirties or forties in good health and CMV-seropositive. The CDR3 region has the sequence CAWRRGSTGELFF. The nucleotide sequence reads as follows: TGTGCCTGGAGAAGGGGGAGCACCGGGGAGCTGTTTTTT.